These T cell receptor beta chains were read from a single sample in a study of T-cell reconstitution after alpha-beta-depleted transplantation in children. Each CDR3 protein gets one entry after TCRdb re-called the PCR reads with MiXCR. In the table there are 440,000 or so distinct CDR3 sequences, about a tenth of which are singletons. Sequences were derived from PBMCs from the stem cell graft donor, sampled from the stem cell graft. All receptors come from a human donor who donated a stem cell graft to a child with acute myeloid leukemia. Each CDR3 is given with its conserved first and last residue. The D gene is left open where the match is weak. The size field is filled for only some rows; it gives once, few, many or a size class.

v_gene	j_gene	d_gene	abundance	CDR3nt	CDR3aa
TRBV7-7	TRBJ2-2	.	few	TGTGCTAGCAGCCGCAGAATAGCGGATGGCGGGGAGCTGTTTTTT	CASSRRIADGGELFF
TRBV28	TRBJ2-7	TRBD1	few	TGTGCCAGCAGAGGACAGGGGGCCGGTCCCTACGAGCAGTACTTC	CASRGQGAGPYEQYF
TRBV11-2	TRBJ2-2	.	.	TGTGCCAGCAGTTTCCCCCGAGATCTGGTCACCGGGGAGCTGTTTTTT	CASSFPRDLVTGELFF
TRBV5-5	TRBJ2-7	.	many	TGTGCCAGCAGCTTGCGGACTAAAACCTTACCAAGCTCCTACGAGCAGTACTTC	CASSLRTKTLPSSYEQYF
TRBV7-2	TRBJ2-7	TRBD1	few	TGTGCCAGCAGCTTAGAGGGACAGGGGCTCCGCGAGCAGTACTTC	CASSLEGQGLREQYF
TRBV5-1	TRBJ2-7	.	few	TGCGCCAGCAGCTTGGACACAGACTACGAGCAGTACTTC	CASSLDTDYEQYF
TRBV7-2	TRBJ1-2	TRBD1	few	TGTGCCAGCAGCTTAGAGGGGTGGGACAGGGACGGCTACACCTTC	CASSLEGWDRDGYTF
TRBV2	TRBJ2-7	TRBD2	many	TGTGCCAGCTGGGGACTAGCGGGAGCCCTCCCGATCTACGAGCAGTACTTC	CASWGLAGALPIYEQYF
TRBV6-6	TRBJ2-7	.	few	TGTGCCAGCAGTTACGGGGGGCAAGGGCAGTACTTC	CASSYGGQGQYF
TRBV6-5	TRBJ1-5	.	many	TGTGCCAGCCGAACAAGGCAGGGGTTTCAGCCCCAGCATTTT	CASRTRQGFQPQHF
TRBV7-6	TRBJ2-2	TRBD1	few	TGTGCCAGCAGCCACCTCGGGACAGGGGTCTTCGGGGAGCTGTTTTTT	CASSHLGTGVFGELFF
TRBV13	TRBJ1-1	.	many	TGTGCCAGCAGCCCACAGGGTCTGACGGCTGAAGCTTTCTTT	CASSPQGLTAEAFF
TRBV29-1	TRBJ2-5	.	.	TGCAGCGTTTCCGTTAGCCAAGAGACCCAGTACTTC	CSVSVSQETQYF
TRBV20-1	TRBJ2-2	.	many	TGCAGTGCTAGAGATGGGGAGTCCGACACCGGGGAGCTGTTTTTT	CSARDGESDTGELFF
TRBV27	TRBJ1-4	TRBD1	few	TGTGCCAGCAGATCCCCGAGGGGGACAGGGGAATCTAATGAAAAACTGTTTTTT	CASRSPRGTGESNEKLFF
TRBV20-1	TRBJ1-1	.	many	TGCAGTGCTAGAGACTCGAGGGGGGCTGAAGCTTTCTTT	CSARDSRGAEAFF
TRBV6-5	TRBJ2-5	.	many	TGTGCCAGCAGCGCGGGGCTGGTCCAAGAGACCCAGTACTTC	CASSAGLVQETQYF
TRBV5-1	TRBJ2-3	TRBD1	.	TGCGCCAGCGGAAGGACAGGGGCGGCCGGGGCAGATACGCAGTATTTT	CASGRTGAAGADTQYF
TRBV12-5	TRBJ2-1	TRBD2	few	TGTGCTAGTGGTTTGGTACTAGCGGGGGATTTCGATGAGCAGTTCTTC	CASGLVLAGDFDEQFF
TRBV28	TRBJ2-7	.	few	TGTGCCAGCAGTTCCCAAAGGGAGCGGGCAATAGCCTACGAGCAGTACTTC	CASSSQRERAIAYEQYF
TRBV12-3/TRBV12-4	TRBJ1-4	TRBD1	.	TGTGCCAGCAGTTTAGCGGGGACAGGGGACAAACTGTTTTTT	CASSLAGTGDKLFF
TRBV2	TRBJ2-2	.	few	TGTGCCATCCAGATAGACGGGGAGCTGTTTTTT	CAIQIDGELFF
TRBV7-2	TRBJ2-3	.	.	TGTGCCAGCAGCCTGACAATGCTAGATACGCAGTATTTT	CASSLTMLDTQYF
TRBV5-1	TRBJ2-5	.	.	TGCGCCAGCAGCCCGCGGCCCCCGGGACGCACTCCGGGGGAGACCCAGTACTTC	CASSPRPPGRTPGETQYF
TRBV2	TRBJ2-5	.	many	TGTGCCAGCCGGCGGGAGACCCAGTACTTC	CASRRETQYF
TRBV6-1	TRBJ2-3	.	.	TGTGCCAGCAGTAAGGCAGGGGCAGATACGCAGTATTTT	CASSKAGADTQYF
TRBV4-3	TRBJ1-4	.	few	TGCGCCAGCAGCCAAGACGCGGGGGGAGAAAAACTGTTTTTT	CASSQDAGGEKLFF
TRBV18	TRBJ1-3	.	few	TGTGCCAGCTCACCGGGAGGTGGTTATAGCTCTGGAAACACCATATATTTT	CASSPGGGYSSGNTIYF
TRBV5-5	TRBJ2-3	.	many	TGTGCCAGCAGCTTCCGTAGCATATTGGATACGCAGTATTTT	CASSFRSILDTQYF
TRBV10-3	TRBJ2-3	TRBD1	.	TGTGCCATCCTCAGAGCAGGGGGCGGAGATACGCAGTATTTT	CAILRAGGGDTQYF
TRBV7-2	TRBJ2-2	.	few	TGTGCCAGCAGAGGAGGAGAAACGAACACCGGGGAGCTGTTTTTT	CASRGGETNTGELFF
TRBV2	TRBJ2-3	.	few	TGTGCCAGCAGTGTCAGGACGGCAGATACGCAGTATTTT	CASSVRTADTQYF
TRBV5-1	TRBJ2-2	.	few	TGCGCCAGCAGCTACAGGGAGCCGGGCACCGGGGAGCTGTTTTTT	CASSYREPGTGELFF
TRBV4-1	TRBJ1-6	.	few	TGCGCCAGCAGCCACCGAGATGGTTCACCCCTCCACTTT	CASSHRDGSPLHF
TRBV29-1	TRBJ1-2	TRBD1	few	TGCAGCGCCACCGGGATGACAGGGGCTAAAGGCTACACCTTC	CSATGMTGAKGYTF
TRBV30	TRBJ1-1	.	.	TGTGCCTTGGTAGGGGCTGTCACTGAAGCTTTCTTT	CALVGAVTEAFF
TRBV7-2	TRBJ1-4	.	.	TGTGCCAGCAGCCAGGGTTGGGAAAAACTGTTTTTT	CASSQGWEKLFF
TRBV29-1	TRBJ1-3	.	.	TGCAGCGTTGAAACCGGGGCTGGAAACACCATATATTTT	CSVETGAGNTIYF
TRBV18	TRBJ1-5	.	.	TGTGCCAGCTCACCATTGCACAGTCCGGGCGAGCAGCCCCAGCATTTT	CASSPLHSPGEQPQHF
TRBV29-1	TRBJ2-2	.	many	TGCAGCGCCCGGGTAGGGGGTAGCGGGGAGCTGTTTTTT	CSARVGGSGELFF
TRBV20-1	TRBJ2-3	.	few	TGCAGTGCTAGAGATCTAAGGGATTCTAGCACAGATACGCAGTATTTT	CSARDLRDSSTDTQYF
TRBV12-3/TRBV12-4	TRBJ2-3	TRBD1	.	TGTGCCAGCAGACCCGGGACAGGGGGGTATACGCAGTATTTT	CASRPGTGGYTQYF